This T cell receptor beta chain is drawn from a study of PD-1 blockade in mismatch repair-deficient tumors. There are 16 residues in the CDR3. V lost 3 bases and J lost 2; bases outside the gene matches: 6. Germline CDR1 and CDR2: MNHEY and SMNVEV (reference sequence). The repertoire was sequenced with immunoSEQ multiplex PCR; TCRdb's copy has only in-frame clones and lacks some. The table has 100,000 or so clones, roughly four fifths seen once. Points on this clone: Its antigen is as yet unknown.

Regarding the study as a whole: Tumor-resident clones, often absent from pretreatment blood, expanded after pembrolizumab and then contracted.

The V gene is TRBV27, the J gene TRBJ1-5; 8 nucleotides agree with TRBD1. This TCR was sampled from an adult with mismatch repair-deficient cancer. The starting material was peripheral blood, obtained approximately 36 weeks after starting pembrolizumab. The DNA for the CDR3 is TGTGCCAGCAGTTTGACAGGGGCCCCTCGCAATCAGCCCCAGCATTTT. This encodes CASSLTGAPRNQPQHF.